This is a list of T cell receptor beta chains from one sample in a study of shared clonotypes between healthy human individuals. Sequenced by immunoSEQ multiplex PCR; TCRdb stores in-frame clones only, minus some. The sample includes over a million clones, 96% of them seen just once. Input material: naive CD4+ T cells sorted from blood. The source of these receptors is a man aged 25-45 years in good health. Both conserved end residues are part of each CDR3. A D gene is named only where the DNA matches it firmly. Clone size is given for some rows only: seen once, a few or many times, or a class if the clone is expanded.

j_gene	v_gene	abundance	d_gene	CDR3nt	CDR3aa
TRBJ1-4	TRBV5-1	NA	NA	TGCGCCAGCAGCTTGATGGCCCATTCAACTAATGAAAAACTGTTTTTT	CASSLMAHSTNEKLFF
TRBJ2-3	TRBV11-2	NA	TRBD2	TGTGCCAGCAGGGGGACTAGCGGGAGAGATACGCAGTATTTT	CASRGTSGRDTQYF
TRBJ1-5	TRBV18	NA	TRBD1	TGTGCCAGCTCACCTACGACAGGGGCAAGAAATCAGCCCCAGCATTTT	CASSPTTGARNQPQHF
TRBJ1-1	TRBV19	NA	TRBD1	TGTGCCAGTAGTATCCTACAGGGGCGGGGCCCAACTGAAGCTTTCTTT	CASSILQGRGPTEAFF
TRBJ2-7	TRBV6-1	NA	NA	TGTGCCAGCAGGATCAGCCGGGCTCTCGAGCAGTACTTC	CASRISRALEQYF
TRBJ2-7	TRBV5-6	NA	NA	TGTGCCAGCAGCTTCGACAGGTGGGCTTACGAGCAGTACTTC	CASSFDRWAYEQYF
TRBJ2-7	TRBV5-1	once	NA	TGCGCCAGCAGACCTGAGGCGGTAGTTTCCTACGAGCAGTACTTC	CASRPEAVVSYEQYF
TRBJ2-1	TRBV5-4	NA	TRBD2	TGTGCCAGCAGCTCTGGGACTAGCTCCTATAATGAGCAGTTCTTC	CASSSGTSSYNEQFF
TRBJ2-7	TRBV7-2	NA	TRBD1	TGTGCCAGCAGCTTCCTTCCGGGACAGGTCGGCGAGCAGTACTTC	CASSFLPGQVGEQYF
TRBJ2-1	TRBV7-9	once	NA	TGTGCCAGCAGGGGAGCGCCCAGCTCCTACAATGAGCAGTTCTTC	CASRGAPSSYNEQFF
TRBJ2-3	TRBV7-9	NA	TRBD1	TGTGCCAGCAGCGACACAGGGGGACGCACAGATACGCAGTATTTT	CASSDTGGRTDTQYF
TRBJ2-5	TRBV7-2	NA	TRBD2	TGTGCCAGCAGCTTAGGGAAATGGACTAGCTCTCCCCAGTACTTC	CASSLGKWTSSPQYF
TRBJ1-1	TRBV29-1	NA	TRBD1	TGCAGCACTTGGACAGGTTTGAACACTGAAGCTTTCTTT	CSTWTGLNTEAFF
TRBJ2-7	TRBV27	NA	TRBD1	TGTGCCAGCAGTTCCACGGGACAGGCCAGCTACGAGCAGTACTTC	CASSSTGQASYEQYF
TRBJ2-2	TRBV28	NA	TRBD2	TGTGCCAGCAGTTTGCCTAGCGGGAGTTCGACCGGGGAGCTGTTTTTT	CASSLPSGSSTGELFF
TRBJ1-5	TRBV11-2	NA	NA	TGTGCCAGCAGCTTAGGGAACCATCAGCCCCAGCATTTT	CASSLGNHQPQHF
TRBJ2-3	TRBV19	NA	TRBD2	TGTGCCAGTAGTACCCCGGGGGGACTAAGGACAGATACGCAGTATTTT	CASSTPGGLRTDTQYF
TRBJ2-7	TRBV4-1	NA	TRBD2	TGCGCCAGCAGCCAAGAGGGGCCGGGACTAGTCTCCGACGAGCAGTACTTC	CASSQEGPGLVSDEQYF
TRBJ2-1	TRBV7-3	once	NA	TGTGCCAGCAGCTTAAAGAGCTCCTACAATGAGCAGTTCTTC	CASSLKSSYNEQFF
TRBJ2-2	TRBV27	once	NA	TGTGCCAGCAGTTCCCCTCCGCGCGCCGGGGAGCTGTTTTTT	CASSSPPRAGELFF
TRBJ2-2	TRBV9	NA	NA	TGTGCCAGCAGCGTAGCCGGGGAGCTGTTTTTT	CASSVAGELFF
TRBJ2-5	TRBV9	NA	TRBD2	TGTGCCAGCAGCCCGGGGGCGGGAGGGGAGACCCAGTACTTC	CASSPGAGGETQYF
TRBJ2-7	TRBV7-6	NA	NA	TGTGCCAGCAGCTTACTTCCGGGGGCCCACGAGCAGTACTTC	CASSLLPGAHEQYF
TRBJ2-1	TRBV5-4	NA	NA	TGTGCCAGCAGCCAGATTCGGGGGAGCTCCTACAATGAGCAGTTCTTC	CASSQIRGSSYNEQFF
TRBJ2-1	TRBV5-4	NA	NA	TGTGCCAGCAGCTTGATCGGGAACTACAATGAGCAGTTCTTC	CASSLIGNYNEQFF
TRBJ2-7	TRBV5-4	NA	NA	TGTGCCAGCAGCTTGTACGGCAGATACGAGCAGTACTTC	CASSLYGRYEQYF